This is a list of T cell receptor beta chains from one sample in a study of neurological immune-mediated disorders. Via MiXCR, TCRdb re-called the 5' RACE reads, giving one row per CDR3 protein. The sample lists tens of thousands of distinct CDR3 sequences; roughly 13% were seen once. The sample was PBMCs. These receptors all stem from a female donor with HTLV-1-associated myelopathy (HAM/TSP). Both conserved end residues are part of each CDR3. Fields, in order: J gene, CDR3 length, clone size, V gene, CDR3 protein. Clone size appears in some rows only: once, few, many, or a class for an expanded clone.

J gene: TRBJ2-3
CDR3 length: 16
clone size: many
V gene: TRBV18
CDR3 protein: CASSPQRQSSTDTQYF

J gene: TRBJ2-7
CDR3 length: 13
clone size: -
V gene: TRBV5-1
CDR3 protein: CASSLSRNYEQYF

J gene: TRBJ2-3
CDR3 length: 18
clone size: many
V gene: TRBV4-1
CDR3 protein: CASSQAGSGTGGTDTQYF

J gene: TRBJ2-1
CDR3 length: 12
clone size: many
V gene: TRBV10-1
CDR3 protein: CASSEGGHEQFF

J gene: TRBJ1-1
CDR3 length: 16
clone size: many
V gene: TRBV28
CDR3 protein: CASSLISALAATEAFF

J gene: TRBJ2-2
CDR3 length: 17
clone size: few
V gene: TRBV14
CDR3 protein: CASSQEIPGHNTGELFF

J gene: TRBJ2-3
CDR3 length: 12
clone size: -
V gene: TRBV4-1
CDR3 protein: CASSQERDTQYF

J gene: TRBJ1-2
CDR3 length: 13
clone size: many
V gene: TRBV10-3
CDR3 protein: CAAASAARYGYTF

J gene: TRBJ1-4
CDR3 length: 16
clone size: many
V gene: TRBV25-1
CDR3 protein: CASSERLWTGELKLFF

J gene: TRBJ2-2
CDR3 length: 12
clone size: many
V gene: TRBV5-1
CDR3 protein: CASSPYTGELFF

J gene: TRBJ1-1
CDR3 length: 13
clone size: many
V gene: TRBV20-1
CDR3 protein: CSAIQGANTEAFF

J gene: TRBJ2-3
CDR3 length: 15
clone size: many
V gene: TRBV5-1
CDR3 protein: CASSLDRPATDTQYF

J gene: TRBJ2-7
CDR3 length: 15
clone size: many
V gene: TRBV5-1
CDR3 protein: CASSLQGRQSYEQYF

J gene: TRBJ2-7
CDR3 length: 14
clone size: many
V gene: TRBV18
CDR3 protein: CASSPDRGSYEQYF

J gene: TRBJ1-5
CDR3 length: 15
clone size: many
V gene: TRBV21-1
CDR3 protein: CASSKINRGNQPQHF

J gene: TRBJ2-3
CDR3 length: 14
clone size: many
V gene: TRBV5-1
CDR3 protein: CASSLSGREDTQYF

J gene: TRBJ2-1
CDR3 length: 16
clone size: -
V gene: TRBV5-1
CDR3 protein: CASSLAGDRGSGEQFF

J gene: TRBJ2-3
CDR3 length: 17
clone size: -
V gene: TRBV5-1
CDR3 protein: CASSLALRGYSTDTQYF

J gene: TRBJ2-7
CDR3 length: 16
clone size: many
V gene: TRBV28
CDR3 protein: CASSLSGRGGSYEQYF

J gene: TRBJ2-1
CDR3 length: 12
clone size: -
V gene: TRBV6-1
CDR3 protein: CASSFGHNEQFF

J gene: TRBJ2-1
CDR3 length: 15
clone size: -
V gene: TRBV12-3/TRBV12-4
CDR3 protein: CASRKGRVQGNEQFF

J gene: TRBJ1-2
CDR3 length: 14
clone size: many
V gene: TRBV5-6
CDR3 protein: CASSTPGEGYGYTF

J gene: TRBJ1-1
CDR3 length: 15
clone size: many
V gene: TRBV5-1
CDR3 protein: CASSLRTGGDTEAFF

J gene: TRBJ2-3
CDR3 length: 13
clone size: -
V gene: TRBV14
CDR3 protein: CASSQVGGDTQYF

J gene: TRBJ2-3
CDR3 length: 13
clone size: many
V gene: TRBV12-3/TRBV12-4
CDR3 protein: CASRTRAEDTQYF

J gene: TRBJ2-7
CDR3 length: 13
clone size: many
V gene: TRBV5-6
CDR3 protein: CASSLVGSYEQYF

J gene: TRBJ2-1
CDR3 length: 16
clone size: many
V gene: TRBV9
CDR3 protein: CASSAIPDSLGHEQFF

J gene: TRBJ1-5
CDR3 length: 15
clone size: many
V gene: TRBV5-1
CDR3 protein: CASSLQGGRNQPQHF

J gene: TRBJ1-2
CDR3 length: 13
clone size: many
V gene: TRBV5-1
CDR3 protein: CASSLSREGGYTF

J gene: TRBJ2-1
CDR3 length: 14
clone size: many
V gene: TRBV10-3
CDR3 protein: CAISGGGSYNEQFF

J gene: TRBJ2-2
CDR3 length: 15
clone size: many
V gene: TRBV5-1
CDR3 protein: CASSLDGASTGELFF

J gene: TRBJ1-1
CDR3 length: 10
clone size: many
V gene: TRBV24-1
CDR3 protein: CATSDATGFF

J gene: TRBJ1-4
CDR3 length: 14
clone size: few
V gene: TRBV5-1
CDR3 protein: CASSLEGRDEKLFF

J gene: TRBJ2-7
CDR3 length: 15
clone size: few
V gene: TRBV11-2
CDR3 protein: CASSLGWGQRREQYF

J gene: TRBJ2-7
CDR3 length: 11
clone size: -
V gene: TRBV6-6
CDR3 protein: CASSYRGSQYF

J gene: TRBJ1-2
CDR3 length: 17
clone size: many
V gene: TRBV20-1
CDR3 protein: CSAAGLNFGTGIYGYTF

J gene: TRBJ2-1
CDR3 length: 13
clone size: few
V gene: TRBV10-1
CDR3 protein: CASGESQRNEQFF

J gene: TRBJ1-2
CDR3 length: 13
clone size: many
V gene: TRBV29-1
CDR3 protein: CSVEERTNYGYTF

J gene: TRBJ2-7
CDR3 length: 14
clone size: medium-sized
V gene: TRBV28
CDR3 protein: CASRPAGGIYEQYF

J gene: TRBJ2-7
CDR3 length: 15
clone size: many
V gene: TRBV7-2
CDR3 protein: CASSWREQNSYEQYF

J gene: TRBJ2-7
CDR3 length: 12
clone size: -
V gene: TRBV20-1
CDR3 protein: CSASVRTYEQYF

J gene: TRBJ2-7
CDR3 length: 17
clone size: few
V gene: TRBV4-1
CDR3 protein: CASSQDVLTGLFYEQYF

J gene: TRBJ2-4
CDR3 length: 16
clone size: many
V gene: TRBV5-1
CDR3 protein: CASSSVPGRDKNIQYF

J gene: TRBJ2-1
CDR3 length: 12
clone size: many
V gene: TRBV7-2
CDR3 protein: CASSWGWGEQFF

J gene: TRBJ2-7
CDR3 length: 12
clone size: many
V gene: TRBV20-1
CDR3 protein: CSASKSGYEQYF